A selection of T cell receptor beta chains follows, all from one sample in a study of T cell responses to AZD1222 COVID-19 vaccine. Profiled with immunoSEQ multiplex PCR; TCRdb holds only in-frame clones, not every one. The table has some 60,000 clones, about 80% seen once. Source: peripheral blood, taken 28 days after the second AZD1222 dose. The receptors shown here come from an adult who received the AZD1222 COVID-19 vaccine. CDR3s include the opening cysteine and the closing phenylalanine or tryptophan. Fields, in order: J gene, V gene, CDR3 protein.

J: TRBJ1-4; V: TRBV19; CDR3: CASSTRARRNEKLFF
J: TRBJ2-5; V: TRBV28; CDR3: CASGAGSIVETQYF
J: TRBJ2-1; V: TRBV21-1; CDR3: CASGRGSSYNEQFF
J: TRBJ1-2; V: TRBV6-5; CDR3: CASSYSETGVGYTF
J: TRBJ1-6; V: TRBV6-1; CDR3: CASSERGGQFNSPLHF
J: TRBJ1-2; V: TRBV6-2/TRBV6-3; CDR3: CASSLRGTGFLSYTF
J: TRBJ2-1; V: TRBV27; CDR3: CASTSGEGSYNEQFF
J: TRBJ2-7; V: TRBV27; CDR3: CASIPRGSYEQYF
J: TRBJ1-2; V: TRBV6-5; CDR3: CASSYSYRGGGYTF
J: TRBJ1-1; V: TRBV28; CDR3: CASRPAGVGKNTEAFF
J: TRBJ1-3; V: TRBV7-2; CDR3: CASSLQSSGNTIYF
J: TRBJ1-3; V: TRBV5-6; CDR3: CASSTLGNTIYF
J: TRBJ2-5; V: TRBV9; CDR3: CASSVGQSTHQETQYF
J: TRBJ1-1; V: TRBV6-6; CDR3: CASSPDRSNTEAFF
J: TRBJ2-2; V: TRBV18; CDR3: CASSPDRGNTGELFF
J: TRBJ1-2; V: TRBV15; CDR3: CATSRDTGEWGSYTF
J: TRBJ1-6; V: TRBV7-3; CDR3: CASSLGGSGSPLHF
J: TRBJ2-5; V: TRBV5-1; CDR3: CASSLVPLETQYF
J: TRBJ2-7; V: TRBV11-1; CDR3: CASSLSAYSYEQYF
J: TRBJ2-4; V: TRBV10-3; CDR3: CAIMREVTGIQYF
J: TRBJ2-7; V: TRBV20-1; CDR3: CSASGHEQYF
J: TRBJ1-2; V: TRBV5-5; CDR3: CASSSVRGGYTF
J: TRBJ2-2; V: TRBV7-2; CDR3: CASSLYRNTGELFF
J: TRBJ1-3; V: TRBV28; CDR3: CASSLVLYSGNTIYF
J: TRBJ2-7; V: TRBV7-2; CDR3: CASSLYGGDSYEQYF
J: TRBJ1-6; V: TRBV10-3; CDR3: CAISVGGNSPLHF
J: TRBJ2-6; V: TRBV6-5; CDR3: CASSSSGANVLTF
J: TRBJ2-3; V: TRBV19; CDR3: CASRSPGLPIDTQYF
J: TRBJ2-3; V: TRBV25-1; CDR3: CASTLTGIDTQYF
J: TRBJ1-2; V: TRBV20-1; CDR3: CSATDRSGYTF
J: TRBJ2-1; V: TRBV3-1/TRBV3-2; CDR3: CASRGSGGASEQFF
J: TRBJ1-1; V: TRBV10-3; CDR3: CAISEFETGVSEAFF
J: TRBJ2-1; V: TRBV15; CDR3: CATSRDQGTGGYEQFF
J: TRBJ1-4; V: TRBV5-3; CDR3: CARSPRRDQLGEKLFF
J: TRBJ1-1; V: TRBV15; CDR3: CATSIDKNTEAFF
J: TRBJ2-7; V: TRBV4-2; CDR3: CASSQEFAVSSYEQYF
J: TRBJ2-1; V: TRBV10-2; CDR3: CASSTIEGHEQFF
J: TRBJ1-3; V: TRBV7-9; CDR3: CASSNSRSSGNTIYF
J: TRBJ2-5; V: TRBV21-1; CDR3: CASSKGRKETQYF
J: TRBJ1-2; V: TRBV5-6; CDR3: CASSWGRGDYGYTF
J: TRBJ1-6; V: TRBV5-4; CDR3: CASSLGGQGNSPLHF
J: TRBJ1-2; V: TRBV13; CDR3: CASSLGGTWGGKGGYTF
J: TRBJ1-6; V: TRBV9; CDR3: CASSILPGGGSPLHF
J: TRBJ1-4; V: TRBV6-2/TRBV6-3; CDR3: CASSYRTGRNEKLFF
J: TRBJ2-7; V: TRBV7-2; CDR3: CASSLSALEQYF
J: TRBJ1-2; V: TRBV7-9; CDR3: CASSINREGYTF
J: TRBJ2-3; V: TRBV9; CDR3: CASSVSQTSTDTQYF
J: TRBJ2-7; V: TRBV18; CDR3: CASSPLDRGEQYF
J: TRBJ1-1; V: TRBV11-2; CDR3: CASSFRTDTEAFF
J: TRBJ1-1; V: TRBV11-2; CDR3: CASSLEAGRNTEAFF
J: TRBJ2-5; V: TRBV11-2; CDR3: CASREQETQYF
J: TRBJ1-1; V: TRBV6-5; CDR3: CASRGGPPLIEAFF
J: TRBJ2-3; V: TRBV4-1; CDR3: CASSHPPPSQGPSEDTQYF
J: TRBJ2-5; V: TRBV5-1; CDR3: CASSLTRASQETQYF
J: TRBJ2-5; V: TRBV23-1; CDR3: CASFRQGAWKGETQYF
J: TRBJ2-7; V: TRBV20-1; CDR3: CSASGGIEQYF
J: TRBJ1-1; V: TRBV11-3; CDR3: CASSLDRGTEAFF
J: TRBJ1-1; V: TRBV2; CDR3: CASSRTDGNTEAFF